Listed below are T cell receptor beta chains from one sample, sequenced in a study of T cell responses to AZD1222 COVID-19 vaccine. The protocol was immunoSEQ multiplex PCR, while the TCRdb copy is restricted to in-frame clones and leaves out a portion. The sample has 150,000 to 200,000 clones, around 87% seen once. The sample consisted of peripheral blood, taken on day 0 of MenACWY control vaccination. These receptors came from an adult in good health. Both conserved end residues are part of each CDR3.

V gene	J gene	CDR3 protein
TRBV6-5	TRBJ1-1	CASSLIPGQNTEAFF
TRBV7-2	TRBJ2-7	CASSLNGSPHEQYF
TRBV6-2/TRBV6-3	TRBJ2-6	CASSSSGTSGSGGANVLTF
TRBV9	TRBJ1-2	CASSVALGQDYGYTF
TRBV4-2	TRBJ1-2	CASSQGWGNYGYTF
TRBV6-5	TRBJ2-1	CASRDLAGASNEQFF
TRBV7-3	TRBJ2-1	CASSLVLAGGPGVYNEQFF
TRBV27	TRBJ1-1	CASSKPGANTEAFF
TRBV28	TRBJ1-1	CASSLRSINTEAFF
TRBV7-9	TRBJ1-2	CASSPGVYGYTF
TRBV6-1	TRBJ1-1	CASSVAGTEAFF
TRBV7-9	TRBJ2-2	CASSFSSGSGELFF
TRBV7-6	TRBJ2-5	CASSPLGTSGGQETQYF
TRBV5-1	TRBJ1-1	CASSLGDSNTEAFF
TRBV5-1	TRBJ1-1	CASSLGDGTEAFF
TRBV7-9	TRBJ1-1	CASSLAGGSNTEAFF
TRBV9	TRBJ2-5	CASSAGTEEETQYF
TRBV12-5	TRBJ2-7	CASGSPPTSGRYEQYF
TRBV9	TRBJ2-1	CASSVGARVTMRDNEQFF
TRBV5-5	TRBJ1-1	CASSLTGVGNTEAFF
TRBV30	TRBJ2-7	CAWNGPSYEQYF
TRBV6-5	TRBJ2-7	CASRGTSQYEQYF
TRBV28	TRBJ1-4	CASSQTGTANEKLFF
TRBV19	TRBJ1-2	CASSPPAGQGPTNYGYTF
TRBV3-1/TRBV3-2	TRBJ1-3	CASSLQGSGNTIYF
TRBV7-8	TRBJ2-3	CASSLKRLRGSDTQYF
TRBV5-1	TRBJ2-1	CASSLTGAYNEQFF
TRBV30	TRBJ2-7	CAWSPPGLPEQYF
TRBV29-1	TRBJ2-1	CSVRTGGAGNEQFF
TRBV7-2	TRBJ1-3	CASSLGDSGNTIYF
TRBV25-1	TRBJ2-7	CASSGTGGLTYEQYF
TRBV7-8	TRBJ2-5	CASSQGGARLVEETQYF
TRBV9	TRBJ2-1	CASSREGAAYNEQFF